This T cell receptor beta chain was identified during a study of cytomegalovirus exposure and HLA in healthy donors. Note on this clone: Antigen: not known.

Findings and limits, study-wide: In the roughly 120 validation repertoires, a later analysis found that first-cohort TCR clusters tended to co-occur. Many donors shared some public TCRs, even though most TCR sequences were rare.

Here immunoSEQ multiplex PCR was the method, and the copy in TCRdb shows in-frame clones only, minus some. Of roughly 170,000 clones listed, 80% to 85% are singletons. The CDR3 is made up of 16 amino acids. V gave up 3 bases and J gave up 5 bases; unmatched junction bases: 6. The germline V gene encodes CDR1 SGDLS and CDR2 YYNGEE. V usage is TRBV9 and J usage is TRBJ2-5; TRBD2 matches 14 bases. The receptor was isolated from a woman between 18 and 30 years old in good health and CMV-seropositive. The sample taken for sequencing was PBMCs. The CDR3 loop is CASSATSGGAGETQYF. The CDR3 bases are TGTGCCAGCAGCGCGACTAGCGGGGGGGCGGGTGAGACCCAGTACTTC.